This is a list of T cell receptor beta chains from one sample in a study of T cells in Graves' hyperthyroidism and ophthalmopathy. Via MiXCR, TCRdb re-called the multiplex PCR reads, giving one row per CDR3 protein. Found here are roughly 500,000 distinct CDR3 sequences, 46% of them singletons; the top ten hold approximately 44%. Material: peripheral blood or thyroid tissue (not recorded which). All receptors derive from an adult woman with Graves' disease, either hyperthyroidism or ophthalmopathy (not recorded which). CDR3s include the opening cysteine and the closing phenylalanine or tryptophan.

TRBV9	20	TRBJ2-7	CASSKSPGTEPGLGRYEQYF
TRBV7-9	14	TRBJ2-2	CASSPRDPTGELFF
TRBV15	14	TRBJ2-2	CATSSGTHTGELSW
TRBV24-1	13	TRBJ1-2	CATSGGTAYGYTF
TRBV7-9	14	TRBJ1-1	CASSDPGKNTEAFF
TRBV7-2	13	TRBJ1-6	CASSFQGYSPLHF
TRBV10-1	13	TRBJ2-6	CASSQDGANVLTF
TRBV27	12	TRBJ1-1	CASSPRPPGAFF
TRBV20-1	14	TRBJ1-5	CSARTGTSNQPQHF
TRBV2	10	TRBJ1-4	CASRDTRPFF
TRBV7-9	16	TRBJ2-2	CASSLGHLLNTGELFF
TRBV7-2	15	TRBJ1-3	CASSLVGGLGNTIYF
TRBV12-3/TRBV12-4	13	TRBJ2-7	CASSRGQGNEQYF
TRBV7-3	14	TRBJ1-2	CASSLNPGGYGYTF
TRBV29-1	14	TRBJ2-5	CSAQGDRYQETQYF
TRBV20-1	14	TRBJ2-2	CSARDPSGTGELFF